This TCR beta chain was sequenced in a study of CD8+ T cells in alopecia areata. About the study: Treated individuals took tofacitinib by mouth, 5 to 10 mg twice daily. Whole-study results and caveats: Across lesional scalp, and particularly alopecia totalis/universalis, clonality surpassed that of normal scalp.

CDR3 size: 15 residues. The germline CDR1 and CDR2 sequences are SNHLY and FYNNEI. The ends were cut back, 2 bases at V and 8 bases at J, with 16 bases in the middle. Following extraction, RNA underwent reverse transcription to cDNA, which served as the sequencing template. Assay used: immunoSEQ multiplex PCR; TCRdb lists only in-frame clones, some missing. This table has some 180,000 clones, roughly 65% appearing once. Collected material from alopecia areata patients comprised lesional scalp punch biopsies and peripheral blood. PBMCs yielded sorted CD4+ and CD8+ T cells. In regard to this clone: As yet, its antigen is unknown.

This specimen was CD4+ T cells sorted from blood, taken at week 0. The chain couples TRBV2 to TRBJ2-1; a possible D gene is TRBD1 (5 bases). This TCR was recovered from a human donor with alopecia areata. CDR3 in DNA: TGTGCCAGCAGTGAACTGACAGCAGGGATCGATGAGCAGTTCTTC. It encodes CASSELTAGIDEQFF. Filled out from reference TRBV2 and TRBJ2-1, the complete variable domain reads EPEVTQTPSHQVTQMGQEVILRCVPISNHLYFYWYRQILGQKVEFLVSFYNNEISEKSEIFDDQFSVERPDGSNFTLKIRSTKLEDSAMYFCASSELTAGIDEQFFGPGTRLTVL.